This passage covers 14 T cell receptor beta chains from one sample sequenced in a study of CD8+CD57+ T cells in acquired aplastic anemia. Genomic DNA acted as the template from which TCR beta VDJ combination and CDR3 sequence profiling were carried out. TCRdb redid the calling of the reads with MiXCR, one entry per CDR3 protein. The sample records 150,000 to 200,000 distinct CDR3 sequences, around 45% being singletons. Material for sequencing was sorted CD4+, CD8+, or CD8+CD57+ T cells (not recorded which) from PBMCs. Receptor source: a human donor in good health.

This clonotype was seen a few times. The chain recombines TRBV24-1 with TRBJ2-7; D remains unclear. The CDR3 runs to 11 residues. The V and J ends lost 4 bases and 3 bases respectively, with 3 bases between them. Germline CDR1 reads KGHDR; CDR2 reads SFDVKD. CDR3 amino acids: CATSDRYEQYF. The CDR3 DNA sequence: TGTGCCACCAGTGACCGCTACGAGCAGTACTTC.

The rearrangement uses TRBV2 and TRBJ1-5, with D perhaps matching TRBD1 (6 bases). The CDR3 extends over 13 amino acids. Trimming took off 9 bases at V and 6 bases at J, with 15 bases between the two ends. The germline CDR1 and CDR2 sequences are SNHLY and FYNNEI. The CDR3: CASRRGGPQPQHF. The CDR3 nucleotides are TGTGCCAGTAGGCGGGGGGGCCCTCAGCCCCAGCATTTT.

This clonotype has just one count. CDR3 DNA sequence: TGTGCCAGCCACCCGGGACATCGCACCGGGGAGCTGTTTTTT. It codes for CASHPGHRTGELFF. The chain recombines TRBV19 with TRBJ2-2; D is possibly TRBD1 (6 bases). V lost 9 bases to trimming and J lost 4 bases, with 15 bases between them. Per the germline V gene, CDR1 is LNHDA and CDR2 is SQIVND (reference sequence). The CDR3 extends over 14 amino acids.

This sequence joins TRBV19 and TRBJ1-1; D remains unclear. Germline lookup yields CDR1 LNHDA and CDR2 SQIVND (reference sequence). The CDR3 covers 13 residues. Trimming removed 11 bases at V and 0 bases at J, with 13 bases between. As DNA, the CDR3 is TGTGCCTGGAACCCCCAGCTGAACACTGAAGCTTTCTTT. It codes for CAWNPQLNTEAFF. Full variable domain (missing parts from reference TRBV19 and TRBJ1-1): DGGITQSPKYLFRKEGQNVTLSCEQNLNHDAMYWYRQDPGQGLRLIYYSQIVNDFQKGDIAEGYSVSREKKESFPLTVTSAQKNPTAFYLCAWNPQLNTEAFFGQGTRLTVV.

The chain recombines TRBV30 with TRBJ1-1, with D uncertain. The CDR3 contains 15 residues. Germline values: CDR1 GTSNPN, CDR2 SVGIG (reference sequence). The ends were cut back, 3 bases at V and 1 base at J, with 15 bases in the middle. The DNA for the CDR3 is TGTGCCTGGAGCCCACCTGGGAGATCGAACACTGAAGCTTTCTTT. Amino acid sequence: CAWSPPGRSNTEAFF.

This clonotype was detected once. The chain carries TRBV6-1 and TRBJ2-1; a possible D gene is TRBD2 (5 bases). Germline CDR1 and CDR2: MNHNS and SASEGT. The CDR3 length is 14 residues. V was cut by 5 bases and J by 2 bases, with 10 bases left in between. This chain's CDR3 is CASSPGLTYNEQFF. In DNA, the CDR3 is TGTGCCAGCAGTCCCGGACTCACCTACAATGAGCAGTTCTTC.

This sequence joins TRBV7-6 and TRBJ2-2; D is ambiguous. Germline V lookup: CDR1 SGHVS, CDR2 FNYEAQ. This CDR3 has 13 residues. V lost 5 bases to trimming and J lost 4 bases, with 8 bases between them. CDR3 DNA: TGTGCCAGCAGCCCGAGTCCCACCGGGGAGCTGTTTTTT. As protein: CASSPSPTGELFF.

The table lists this clonotype with many counts. V and J are TRBV6-4 and TRBJ2-3; 7 nucleotides agree with TRBD2. This CDR3 has 14 residues. V was clipped by 4 bases and J by 2 bases; unmatched bases: 3. CDR1 MRHNA and CDR2 SNTAGT come from the germline V gene. The CDR3 DNA is TGTGCCAGCAGTGCCGGGACTAACACAGATACGCAGTATTTT. Protein product: CASSAGTNTDTQYF.

The table lists this clonotype with many counts. This chain links TRBV7-2 with TRBJ2-3; D remains ambiguous. Germline V lookup: CDR1 SGHTA, CDR2 FQGNSA. Trimming removed 5 bases at V and 1 base at J, with 13 bases between. This CDR3 region has 15 residues. The CDR3 here is CASSTAYGGTDTQYF. The CDR3 DNA reads as TGTGCCAGCAGCACAGCCTATGGCGGCACAGATACGCAGTATTTT. Drawing the rest from reference TRBV7-2 and TRBJ2-3, the complete variable domain is GAGVSQSPSNKVTEKGKDVELRCDPISGHTALYWYRQSLGQGLEFLIYFQGNSAPDKSGLPSDRFSAERTGGSVSTLTIQRTQQEDSAVYLCASSTAYGGTDTQYFGPGTRLTVL.

Many counts were recorded for this clonotype. This rearrangement joins TRBV11-3 to TRBJ2-7; D call uncertain. This CDR3 has 18 amino acids. The ends were cut back, 3 bases at V and 3 bases at J, with 24 bases in the middle. Per the germline V gene, CDR1 is SGHNT and CDR2 is YENEEA. The CDR3 region has the DNA TGTGCCAGCAGCTTGGAGTCGTTTGGTGGACGTAGAAACTACGAGCAGTACTTC. This codes for CASSLESFGGRRNYEQYF.

As to this clonotype: Mismatch with germline at one junction end may stem from a read error. V is TRBV6-2 or TRBV6-3 and J is TRBJ1-1, with 7 bases identical to TRBD1. This CDR3 comprises 14 residues. Germline CDR1 and CDR2: MNHEY and SVGEGT. The CDR3 reads CASSSGQPNTEASF. CDR3 coding DNA: TGTGCCAGCAGTTCGGGACAGCCGAACACTGAAGCTTCCTTT.

The chain recombines TRBV16 with TRBJ2-7; D might be TRBD2 (6 bases). Looked up from germline, CDR1 is KGHSY and CDR2 is FQNENV. V was pared by 0 bases and J by 0 bases, with 9 bases between. The CDR3 contains 15 residues. The CDR3 bases are TGTGCCAGCAGCCAATCAAGCGGGCGCTCCTACGAGCAGTACTTC. Its translation is CASSQSSGRSYEQYF. Combining the CDR3 with reference TRBV16 and TRBJ2-7 gives the whole variable domain GEEVAQTPKHLVRGEGQKAKLYCAPIKGHSYVFWYQQVLKNEFKFLISFQNENVFDETGMPKERFSAKCLPNSPCSLEIQATKLEDSAVYFCASSQSSGRSYEQYFGPGTRLTVT.

This clonotype appeared many times. This chain links TRBV28 with TRBJ2-1; no clear D. This CDR3 contains 13 residues. Germline CDR1 and CDR2: MDHEN and SYDVKM. V was shortened by 9 bases and J by 6 bases, with 15 bases between the two germline ends. CDR3 bases: TGTGCCAGTGGTGCAGTGCCCCTCAATGAGCAGTTCTTC. Translated: CASGAVPLNEQFF.

As to this clonotype: Possible read error: a much larger clone is one base away. The rearrangement links TRBV6-1 to TRBJ2-3, with D unclear. The CDR3 covers 13 residues. Looked up from germline, CDR1 is MNHNS and CDR2 is SASEGT. The CDR3 sequence: CANSELITDTQYF. The CDR3 region has the DNA TGTGCCAACAGTGAGTTAATTACAGATACGCAGTATTTT.